Listed below are T cell receptor beta chains from one sample, sequenced in a study of CD8 T cells in Susac syndrome. TCRdb re-called the immunoSEQ multiplex PCR reads with MiXCR, one entry per CDR3 protein. This sample yields roughly 80,000 distinct CDR3 sequences, of which approximately 94% are seen a single time; 0.52% belongs to the top ten. The specimen sequenced was CD8+ T cells from PBMCs. The receptors were gathered from a human donor with Susac syndrome. CDR3s leave out the opening cysteine and the closing phenylalanine or tryptophan.

>TRBJ1-1|TRBV18
ASSLPRDGLEAF
>TRBJ2-3|TRBV10-3
AISRDTDTQY
>TRBJ2-3|TRBV9
ASSGDGSTDTQY
>TRBJ2-5|TRBV24-1
ATSETGGGETQY
>TRBJ1-3|TRBV12-3/TRBV12-4
ASRRGRNTIY
>TRBJ1-2|TRBV27
ASSSRKVPSGGYT
>TRBJ2-5|TRBV5-4
ASSLVVDQETQY
>TRBJ1-6|TRBV4-1
ASSQEDRTNSPLH
>TRBJ2-2|TRBV6-4
ASSPTGGSTGELF
>TRBJ2-7|TRBV10-3
AISDGDRGFNEQY
>TRBJ2-1|TRBV7-2
ASLLGLSSYNEQF
>TRBJ2-7|TRBV20-1
SASPRDRGYEQY
>TRBJ1-2|TRBV7-9
ASSLGGSRGYT
>TRBJ1-6|TRBV7-9
ASSLGGSGQYSPLH
>TRBJ1-6|TRBV12-3/TRBV12-4
ASSPDGRGSPLH
>TRBJ2-5|TRBV28
ARHNNYRGGETQY
>TRBJ1-5|TRBV7-9
ASSQPGIFQPQH
>TRBJ1-6|TRBV27
ASSSSTGGTPLH
>TRBJ2-3|TRBV27
ASSSRTDTQY
>TRBJ2-5|TRBV11-2
ASRRGTQGPRETQY
>TRBJ2-1|TRBV24-1
ATGGGRSYNEQF
>TRBJ1-2|TRBV19
ASSTEGQGYT
>TRBJ1-1|TRBV4-2
ASSQDRLGRGEAF
>TRBJ2-1|TRBV20-1
SARDTAGANEQF
>TRBJ2-7|TRBV19
ASSIGFTYEQY
>TRBJ2-7|TRBV7-9
ASSRAADAKTYEQY
>TRBJ2-2|TRBV12-5
ASGLAATGELF
>TRBJ2-3|TRBV28
ASKLPKPEDTQY
>TRBJ2-5|TRBV5-6
ASSLVRLAGSLETQY
>TRBJ2-3|TRBV7-2
ASSPYTDTQY
>TRBJ2-3|TRBV12-3/TRBV12-4
ASSVAGGPDTQY
>TRBJ2-1|TRBV11-1
ASRQRGPEEQF
>TRBJ2-3|TRBV4-1
ASSPGQGDTQY
>TRBJ2-5|TRBV7-9
ASSRPGLAETQY
>TRBJ2-1|TRBV20-1
SAAESEQF
>TRBJ2-3|TRBV24-1
ATSAGGEGLADTQY
>TRBJ2-7|TRBV28
ASSFRQVGVEQY
>TRBJ1-2|TRBV29-1
SVEDLTGDGYT
>TRBJ2-1|TRBV9
ASSASRGGPNEQF
>TRBJ2-2|TRBV20-1
SARDGLAGGAGELF
>TRBJ1-1|TRBV7-8
ASSSRGNTEAF
>TRBJ2-2|TRBV9
ASSVSTGELF
>TRBJ1-1|TRBV4-1
ASSQWRGGTEAF
>TRBJ1-1|TRBV29-1
SVEGSTEAF
>TRBJ2-1|TRBV7-9
ASRTGDSYNEQF
>TRBJ2-7|TRBV28
ASSLRGIRRTYEQY
>TRBJ1-6|TRBV7-9
ASRYLTGNNSPLH
>TRBJ1-2|TRBV9
AGSNGYT
>TRBJ2-3|TRBV5-1
ASSLGRLAIRDTQY
>TRBJ1-1|TRBV19
ASLTREMNTEAF